The clone carrying this T cell receptor (beta chain) was seen just once. Data came from immunoSEQ multiplex PCR; TCRdb stores just in-frame clones and leaves some out. The sample consists of 85,000 to 100,000 clones, just under 95% of them appearing once. The length of the CDR3 is 16 residues. Germline V gene data show CDR1 as SNHLY and CDR2 as FYNNEI. The V end lost 4 bases, the J end lost 1 base, and 14 bases lay between the germline ends. These data are taken from a study of technical replicates of blood from a handful of donors. Sequencing was carried out using T cells isolated from PBMCs. The source of this sequence is a human donor in good health. V gene TRBV2 combines with J gene TRBJ2-1, with D possibly being TRBD1 (5 bases). The CDR3, as DNA: TGTGCCAGCAGTGTATTTGTGACAGCATCCTACAATGAGCAGTTCTTC. This sequence encodes CASSVFVTASYNEQFF.